The 9 T cell receptor beta chains presented below share a single source sample, sequenced in a study of control samples from healthy donors and cancer patients. Assay: immunoSEQ multiplex PCR; the TCRdb copy retains only in-frame clones and omits some. Of roughly 120,000 clones listed, 80% to 90% are singletons. Specimen: blood. The receptors were gathered from a woman aged 50 to 65 in good health.

V gene TRBV24-1 combines with J gene TRBJ2-3; 7 nucleotides align to TRBD1. Germline CDR1 KGHDR, CDR2 SFDVKD. After removal of 0 bases from V and 3 bases from J, the junction contained 5 bases not matched to a gene. The CDR3 is 16 residues long. This CDR3 is CATSDLRTGETDTQYF. Written as DNA, the CDR3 is TGTGCCACCAGTGATTTGCGAACAGGGGAGACAGATACGCAGTATTTT.

The CDR3 region has the DNA TGTGCCAGCAGCGTTTCCCGTCGTGGGGGTTACTCCTACAATGAGCAGTTCTTC. Protein: CASSVSRRGGYSYNEQFF. The chain carries TRBV9 and TRBJ2-1; perhaps D is TRBD1 or TRBD2 (5 bases each). Trimming took off 2 bases at V and 0 bases at J, with 18 bases between the two ends. This CDR3 comprises 18 residues. Germline assignment: CDR1 SGDLS and CDR2 YYNGEE. The full variable domain, completed using reference TRBV9 and TRBJ2-1, is DSGVTQTPKHLITATGQRVTLRCSPRSGDLSVYWYQQSLDQGLQFLIQYYNGEERAKGNILERFSAQQFPDLHSELNLSSLELGDSALYFCASSVSRRGGYSYNEQFFGPGTRLTVL.

This clone was detected only a few times. The rearrangement links TRBV19 to TRBJ2-5; TRBD2 matches at 16 bases. Germline CDR1 LNHDA, CDR2 SQIVND (reference sequence). The CDR3 is made up of 18 amino acids. Trimming took 5 bases from V and 2 from J; bases not matched to a gene: 8. CDR3 sequence (DNA): TGTGCCAGTAGTTCGGGACTAGCGGGGGGGAAATCTCAAGAGACCCAGTACTTC. Its translation is CASSSGLAGGKSQETQYF.

This sequence joins TRBV5-6 and TRBJ2-7, with D uncertain. The germline CDR1 and CDR2 sequences are SGHDT and YYEEEE. V shed 0 bases and J shed 4 bases, with 8 bases lying between them. The CDR3 contains 13 residues. The DNA for the CDR3 is TGTGCCAGCAGCTTGGGGGCTGGGTACGAGCAGTACGTC. The encoded protein is CASSLGAGYEQYV.

This chain uses TRBV6-2 or TRBV6-3 with TRBJ2-2; 12 bases align to TRBD2. V dropped 5 bases and J dropped 10; count of bases not matched to a gene: 14. Germline V gene lookup returns CDR1 MNHEY and CDR2 SVGEGT. This CDR3 region has 17 residues. This CDR3 is CASSQRPLAGGSSELFF. CDR3 in DNA: TGTGCCAGCAGTCAGAGGCCCCTAGCGGGAGGGTCTTCGGAGCTGTTTTTT.

The rearrangement links TRBV19 to TRBJ1-1, with 7 bases aligning to TRBD1. The germline gives CDR1 LNHDA, CDR2 SQIVND (reference sequence). The CDR3 sequence is 14 residues long. Losses at the gene ends were 4 bases for V and 4 bases for J; bases not matched to a gene: 6. CDR3 coding DNA: TGTGCCAGTAGTAGGCTACAGGGGAGCACTGAAGCTTTCTTT. Residues: CASSRLQGSTEAFF. Supplemented by reference TRBV19 and TRBJ1-1, the full variable domain reads DGGITQSPKYLFRKEGQNVTLSCEQNLNHDAMYWYRQDPGQGLRLIYYSQIVNDFQKGDIAEGYSVSREKKESFPLTVTSAQKNPTAFYLCASSRLQGSTEAFFGQGTRLTVV.

The V and J genes are TRBV4-3 and TRBJ1-4; unclear D gene. In germline, CDR1 is LGHNA, CDR2 YSLEER. The CDR3 spans 16 residues. V was cut by 1 base and J by 5 bases, with 14 bases left in between. The CDR3 protein is CASSQGPPGFNEKLFF. CDR3 coding DNA: TGCGCCAGCAGCCAAGGCCCACCGGGATTCAATGAAAAACTGTTTTTT.

In its sample, this clone was seen once. The chain couples TRBV5-1 to TRBJ2-1; perhaps TRBD2 as D (5 bases). Germline V gene data show CDR1 as SGHRS and CDR2 as YFSETQ. V dropped 7 bases and J dropped 7 bases, with 15 bases sitting between them. This CDR3 spans 13 amino acids. CDR3 DNA sequence: TGCGCCAGCTTTCGGGGAGCCGGAAATGAGCAGTTCTTC. This translates into CASFRGAGNEQFF. Filled out from reference TRBV5-1 and TRBJ2-1, the complete variable domain reads KAGVTQTPRYLIKTRGQQVTLSCSPISGHRSVSWYQQTPGQGLQFLFEYFSETQRNKGNFPGRFSGRQFSNSRSEMNVSTLELGDSALYLCASFRGAGNEQFFGPGTRLTVL.

The chain couples TRBV11-1 to TRBJ1-1; D not resolved. V was pared by 2 bases and J by 5 bases, with 6 bases between. Germline V lookup: CDR1 SGHAT, CDR2 FQDESV (reference sequence). CDR3 length: 12 residues. CDR3 amino acids: CASSLTWTEAFF. Here the CDR3 DNA reads TGTGCCAGCAGCTTAACTTGGACTGAAGCTTTCTTT. Combining the CDR3 with reference TRBV11-1 and TRBJ1-1 gives the whole variable domain EAEVAQSPRYKITEKSQAVAFWCDPISGHATLYWYRQILGQGPELLVQFQDESVVDDSQLPKDRFSAERLKGVDSTLKIQPAELGDSAMYLCASSLTWTEAFFGQGTRLTVV.